Listed below are T cell receptor beta chains from one sample, sequenced in a study of beta chain features in type 1 diabetes. Repertoires were generated with immunoSEQ multiplex PCR, while TCRdb's copy carries only in-frame clones and drops some. The table records 350,000 or so clones, around a fifth of them present only once. Sample: naive CD4+ T cells from blood. The receptors come from a woman between 18 and 29 years old in good health. The CDR3 runs from the conserved cysteine through the conserved F or W. The D gene is left open where the match is weak. The size field is filled for only some rows; it gives once, few, many or a size class.

J gene	clone size	V gene	D gene	CDR3 DNA	CDR3 protein
TRBJ2-2	NA	TRBV9	NA	TGTGCCAGCAGCGTGGGACTCAAAACCGGGGAGCTGTTTTTT	CASSVGLKTGELFF
TRBJ2-1	NA	TRBV19	TRBD1	TGTGCCAGTAGTAGGACAACCGGGACAGGGGGCGAGGATGAGCAGTTCTTC	CASSRTTGTGGEDEQFF
TRBJ2-3	few	TRBV5-1	TRBD2	TGCGCCAGCAGGGGGACTAGCGGGACAGATACGCAGTATTTT	CASRGTSGTDTQYF
TRBJ2-2	NA	TRBV30	NA	TGTGCCTGGAGTGTCCAAATGAACACCGGGGAGCTGTTTTTT	CAWSVQMNTGELFF
TRBJ2-1	NA	TRBV7-2	NA	TGTGCCAGCAGCTTAGGGCTAGCCGTTAGGGATGAGCAGTTCTTC	CASSLGLAVRDEQFF
TRBJ2-7	few	TRBV27	NA	TGTGCCACCCCACTGCGGGGGCCTTCCTACGAGCAGTACTTC	CATPLRGPSYEQYF
TRBJ1-5	NA	TRBV7-9	NA	TGTGCCAGCAGCTCGACAGGTCTATTAGCCCAGCATTTT	CASSSTGLLAQHF
TRBJ2-3	NA	TRBV5-1	NA	TGCGCCAGCAGCTTGGCTAACCATGCCACCACAGATACGCAGTATTTT	CASSLANHATTDTQYF
TRBJ2-7	few	TRBV2	TRBD1	TGTGCCAGCAGTGAAACGCCAGGGGGTAAAAGGCAGTACTTC	CASSETPGGKRQYF
TRBJ2-1	NA	TRBV4-1	TRBD2	TGCGCCAGCAGCCAACCGGGACTAGCGGGAGGTTCCTACAATGAGCAGTTCTTC	CASSQPGLAGGSYNEQFF
TRBJ1-2	NA	TRBV2	TRBD1	TGTGCCAGCATCCCCGGGACAGGGTTTGGCTACACCTTC	CASIPGTGFGYTF
TRBJ1-1	NA	TRBV30	NA	TGTGCCTGGAGTGTGGGGGGATACACTGAAGCTTTCTTT	CAWSVGGYTEAFF
TRBJ2-5	few	TRBV28	TRBD1	TGTGCCAGCAGTGACAGGGGGGGCAAAGAGACCCAGTACTTC	CASSDRGGKETQYF
TRBJ2-1	NA	TRBV7-2	TRBD2	TGTGCCAGCAGCTTAGAGGAGCGGGGTCCACGGTTCTTC	CASSLEERGPRFF
TRBJ1-2	NA	TRBV5-1	NA	TGCGCCAGCAGACCACTTCCGGGTCCCTATGGCTACACCTTC	CASRPLPGPYGYTF
TRBJ2-5	NA	TRBV6-6	NA	TGTGCCAGCACCCGAGCCCGGGGGGCCAAAGAGACCCAGTACTTC	CASTRARGAKETQYF
TRBJ2-5	NA	TRBV2	TRBD1	TGTGCCAGCAGCCGACAGGGTTGGGAGACCCAGTACTTC	CASSRQGWETQYF
TRBJ2-1	NA	TRBV19	TRBD2	TGTGCCAGTAACCCTGGGAGGGGCCGGGATGAGCAGTTCTTC	CASNPGRGRDEQFF
TRBJ2-1	NA	TRBV11-2	TRBD2	TGTGCCAGCAGCTTAGGACTAGCGGGCCTCTACAATGAGCAGTTCTTC	CASSLGLAGLYNEQFF
TRBJ1-4	NA	TRBV30	TRBD1	TGTGCCTTCAGACAGGGTAGTGAAAAACTGTTTTTT	CAFRQGSEKLFF
TRBJ1-2	once	TRBV15	TRBD1	TGTGCCACCAGCCGGGACAGGGAAGGCTACACCTTC	CATSRDREGYTF
TRBJ2-3	once	TRBV2	TRBD2	TGTGCCAGCAGTGAAAGAACTAGCGGGAGGACAGATACGCAGTATTTT	CASSERTSGRTDTQYF
TRBJ2-1	few	TRBV7-3	NA	TGTGCCAGCAGCTCCATGGGGCCTAGCAATGAGCAGTTCTTC	CASSSMGPSNEQFF
TRBJ1-5	NA	TRBV6-5	NA	TGTGCCAGCGCTAACAGGGATAGCAATCAGCCCCAGCATTTT	CASANRDSNQPQHF
TRBJ1-1	NA	TRBV20-1	NA	TGCAGCACCCAGGGGACTGAAGCTTTCTTT	CSTQGTEAFF
TRBJ1-5	NA	TRBV19	NA	TGTGCCAGTAAGAGCGGGAGCAATCAGCCCCAGCATTTT	CASKSGSNQPQHF
TRBJ2-5	few	TRBV4-1	NA	TGCGCCAGCAGCCAAGTACAGATCCAAGAGACCCAGTACTTC	CASSQVQIQETQYF
TRBJ2-7	NA	TRBV4-1	TRBD2	TGCGCCAGCAGCCACTTTAGCGGGACTAGCCAGTACGAGCAGTACTTC	CASSHFSGTSQYEQYF
TRBJ2-1	few	TRBV7-9	NA	TGTGCCAGCAGCTCGAGTAGTCCCTACAATGAGCAGTTCTTC	CASSSSSPYNEQFF
TRBJ1-1	NA	TRBV7-2	TRBD1	TGTGCCAGCAGCTTAGTTTCACAGGGGACTGAAGCTTTCTTT	CASSLVSQGTEAFF
TRBJ1-5	NA	TRBV30	TRBD1	TGTGCCTGGAGTGGACAGGGGAAAATCCAGCATTTT	CAWSGQGKIQHF
TRBJ1-4	NA	TRBV11-1	TRBD1	TGTGCCAGCAGCTCGGGACAGGGGGCAGAAAAACTGTTTTTT	CASSSGQGAEKLFF
TRBJ1-5	NA	TRBV18	NA	TGTGCCAGCTCACCTACCCAGGGGAATGGTCAGCCCCAGCATTTT	CASSPTQGNGQPQHF
TRBJ2-7	NA	TRBV6-5	TRBD1	TGTGCCAGCAGTTACTCACCCGACAGGGGGAATTGGTACTTC	CASSYSPDRGNWYF
TRBJ1-2	few	TRBV15	NA	TGTGCCACCAGCAGAGATCTAGGAGCCTACTATGGCTACACCTTC	CATSRDLGAYYGYTF